These 17 T cell receptor beta chains originate from one sample sequenced in a study of CXCR3-negative and CXCR3-positive naive CD8 T cells. The libraries of TRB cDNA were prepared using 5' RACE with UMI labels. Following a re-call of the 5' RACE reads, TCRdb has one entry per CDR3 protein and lacks DNA. This repertoire includes 45,000 to 75,000 distinct CDR3 sequences. Sequencing was done on a sample of naive CXCR3- CD8+ T cells from blood. Subset noted: CD45RO-CCR7+CD27+CD95- naive CD8+ T cells lacking CXCR3 (TNR3-). These receptor sequences come from a human donor in good health. Some clones in this sample may be carry-over from other donors' samples.

V is TRBV3-1 and J is TRBJ2-1; TCRdb selects TRBD2, and the lack of DNA leaves this call unchecked. CDR1 and CDR2 from the germline V gene are LGHDT and YNNKEL (reference sequence). CDR3 size: 17 residues. The CDR3: CASSQEAGTSPSGEQFF.

The chain carries TRBV3-1 and TRBJ2-1; checking the TCRdb D call of TRBD2 is not possible without DNA. From germline, CDR1 is LGHDT and CDR2 YNNKEL (reference sequence). This CDR3 region has 16 residues. The CDR3: CASSQGTSGIVFEQSF.

The V call is TRBV12-3 or TRBV12-4, the J call TRBJ2-5; TCRdb's D gene call, TRBD1, goes unchecked for lack of DNA. This CDR3 region has 12 residues. The chain's CDR3 is CASSFPGETQYF.

The V gene is TRBV27, the J gene TRBJ1-1. This CDR3 is 14 amino acids long. The germline gives CDR1 MNHEY, CDR2 SMNVEV (reference sequence). The chain's CDR3 is CASSRVGPNTEAFF.

The gene calls are TRBV12-3 or TRBV12-4 and TRBJ2-7; absent DNA, TCRdb's TRBD1 call cannot be checked. The CDR3 loop spans 13 amino acids. This chain's CDR3 is CASIETGSYEQYF.

The chain combines TRBV5-1 with TRBJ2-1; TCRdb's D call, TRBD2, is unchecked because there is no DNA. Germline V gene sequence: CDR1 SGHRS, CDR2 YFSETQ. CDR3 length: 16 amino acids. This CDR3 is CASSLAREVSYNEQFF.

The chain is built from TRBV6-2 or TRBV6-3 and TRBJ2-7; TCRdb proposes TRBD1, but this gene call is untestable without DNA. The CDR3 has 13 residues. Germline CDR1 MNHEY, CDR2 SVGEGT. CDR3 region: CASSFGTHYEQYF.

The rearrangement links TRBV5-1 to TRBJ2-1; without DNA, the TCRdb call of TRBD1 cannot be checked. This CDR3 is 17 amino acids long. The germline V gene has CDR1 SGHRS and CDR2 YFSETQ. CDR3 protein: CASSLAGGAPPYNEQFF. Full variable domain (outside the CDR3, taken from reference TRBV5-1 and TRBJ2-1): KAGVTQTPRYLIKTRGQQVTLSCSPISGHRSVSWYQQTPGQGLQFLFEYFSETQRNKGNFPGRFSGRQFSNSRSEMNVSTLELGDSALYLCASSLAGGAPPYNEQFFGPGTRLTVL.

The V and J genes are TRBV29-1 and TRBJ2-7; the TCRdb D gene call, TRBD2, has no DNA to confirm it. The germline gives CDR1 SQVTM, CDR2 ANQGSEA. The CDR3 is 13 amino acids. The CDR3 sequence: CSAGTSGSYEQYF.

The CDR3 sequence: CASSLRAVSNQPQHF. The chain links TRBV28 to TRBJ1-5. Germline-derived CDR1 and CDR2 are MDHEN and SYDVKM. The CDR3 runs to 15 residues.

The chain is built from TRBV14 and TRBJ2-1. CDR3 length equals 15 residues. Germline V gene lookup returns CDR1 SGHDN and CDR2 FVKESK. This CDR3 is CASSQERYSNNEQFF.

The chain couples TRBV29-1 to TRBJ2-1; the D gene TCRdb calls, TRBD1, cannot be checked with no DNA. The CDR3 spans 15 residues. Germline-derived CDR1 and CDR2 are SQVTM and ANQGSEA. The CDR3 protein is CSVASTGSFYNEQFF.

The V and J genes are TRBV7-2 and TRBJ2-5; TCRdb's D call, TRBD2, is unchecked because there is no DNA. Germline V lookup: CDR1 SGHTA, CDR2 FQGNSA. The CDR3 totals 16 residues. CDR3 sequence: CASSGFASGGGETQYF.

The CDR3 reads CASSIGPQGGNIQYF. The chain has TRBV19 and TRBJ2-4; TCRdb returns TRBD2, unconfirmable since there is no DNA. The germline V gene has CDR1 LNHDA and CDR2 SQIVND (reference sequence). This CDR3 spans 15 amino acids.

This chain joins TRBV7-2 and TRBJ2-7; TCRdb indicates TRBD1, and absent DNA this call remains unverified. Per the germline V gene, CDR1 is SGHTA and CDR2 is FQGNSA. The CDR3 runs 16 residues. The CDR3 loop reads CASSLARGWVSYEQYF.

This rearrangement joins TRBV29-1 to TRBJ2-7. CDR3 size: 12 residues. Germline V gives CDR1 SQVTM, CDR2 ANQGSEA. CDR3 loop: CSVVGARYEQYF.

J is TRBJ1-1 and V is TRBV29-1. Germline lookup yields CDR1 SQVTM and CDR2 ANQGSEA. This CDR3 region has 13 residues. CDR3 protein: CSVEVRVNTEAFF.